This T cell receptor (beta chain) was sequenced for a study of CD8+ T cells in alopecia areata (dated by TCRdb to 2017 to 2018). Regarding the complete study: The treated patients took part in an open-label pilot trial in which moderate-to-severe alopecia areata was treated with oral tofacitinib at 5 to 10 mg twice daily. Patients received tofacitinib for 6 to 18 months and were then followed off drug for 6 months to check for delayed response and recurrence. In both human patients and the C3H/HeJ mouse model, the study applied high-throughput TCRbeta sequencing to look at T cell clonal expansion in alopecia areata. Human TCRbeta sequencing covered scalp tissue and sorted CD4+ and CD8+ peripheral blood T cells from patchy and totalis/universalis alopecia areata patients and healthy controls. Biopsies were taken from tofacitinib-treated patients at baseline and at 4 and 24 weeks of treatment, and a later scalp biopsy was taken in several of the tofacitinib-treated patients. Clonality in the scalp was compared among normal scalp (n=4), patchy alopecia areata scalp (n=8), and alopecia totalis/universalis scalp (n=8). The RNA source kit depended on sample type: the PAXgene miRNA kit for fixed scalp, the miRNeasy kit for PBMCs, and the RNeasy kit for mouse skin. immunoSEQ multiplex PCR using 35 Vbeta forward primers and 13 Jbeta reverse primers was used to amplify TCRbeta CDR3 regions.

Broad study findings and their caveats: Resident alphabeta T cells in normal human skin are also sequenced, complicating scalp TCR repertoire analysis, unlike mouse skin dominated by gammadelta T cells. Shared TCR sequences between patients were less evident than in mice, which may be partly attributable to HLA diversity in the patient population. Lesional scalp, especially in alopecia totalis/universalis, showed higher clonality and more expanded CD8+ clones than normal scalp, suggesting antigenic drive.

About this clone: It has no known antigen specificity. It has no much larger one-base neighbor in the sample; base qualities were not kept.

The library was made by the immunoSEQ multiplex PCR assay. To provide template for TCR sequencing, every sample had RNA extracted and reverse transcribed into cDNA. First-strand cDNA was synthesized with SuperScript III using a 2:1 mix of oligo-dT and random hexamers. A synthetic immune receptor repertoire was used to measure amplification bias, and any remaining bias was corrected computationally. The study's processing was this. After raw reads were preprocessed to remove errors, the CDR3 was defined following IMGT conventions as running from the conserved cysteine to phenylalanine. Clonality was calculated as 1 minus Shannon entropy normalized by log2 of the number of productive unique TCRs. Whether scalp clones were CD4 or CD8 was inferred by matching scalp TCRbeta sequences against CD4 and CD8 repertoires sorted from blood. As stored in TCRdb, this immuneACCESS dataset retains in-frame rearrangements with V and J assigned. A fraction of the clones does not appear; measured against another copy, unresolved V genes explain less than half of the discrepancy, and the remainder lacks a known reason. The V and J calls and the clone size are those of that table, but D and trimming were determined from the DNA. The sample table holds over 200,000 clones, of which 57% were seen once. 0.45% of the sample belongs to the ten largest clones.

Read against the paper, the sample's time point label means: baseline before oral tofacitinib. Peripheral blood and lesional scalp punch biopsies were obtained from patients with alopecia areata. After PBMCs were isolated by density centrifugation and stained for CD3, CD4 and CD8, a FACSAria was used to sort CD4+ and CD8+ T cells. Deletion took 2 bases off V and 2 bases off J, with a span of 6 bases between the germline ends. The germline V gene specifies MNHEY as CDR1 and SVGAGI as CDR2. The CDR3 runs 14 amino acids, cysteine and phenylalanine included. The sequence is cut down to CDR3 DNA, 42 bases in frame from base 1.

In this chain, TRBV6-5 is recombined with TRBJ2-2; there is no confident call for the D gene. The clonotype originates from a human donor with alopecia areata. The material was CD4+ T cells sorted from blood, obtained at week 0. The CDR3 reads as follows: CASSYDQNTGELFF. The DNA sequence is given as TGTGCCAGCAGTTACGATCAAAACACCGGGGAGCTGTTTTTT.